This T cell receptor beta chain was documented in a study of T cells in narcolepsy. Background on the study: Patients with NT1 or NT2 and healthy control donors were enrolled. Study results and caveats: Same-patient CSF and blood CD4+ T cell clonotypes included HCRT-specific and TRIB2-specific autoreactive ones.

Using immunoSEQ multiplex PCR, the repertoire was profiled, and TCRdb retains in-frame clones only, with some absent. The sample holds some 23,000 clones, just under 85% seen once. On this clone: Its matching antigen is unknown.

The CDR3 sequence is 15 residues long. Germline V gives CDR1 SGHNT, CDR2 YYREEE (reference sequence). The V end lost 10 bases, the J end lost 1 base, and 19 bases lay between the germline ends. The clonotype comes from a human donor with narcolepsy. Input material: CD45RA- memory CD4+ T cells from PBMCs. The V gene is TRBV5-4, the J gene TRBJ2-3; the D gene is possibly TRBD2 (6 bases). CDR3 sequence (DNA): TGTGCCCAACTTCCCGGAGGGCCAGGCACAGATACGCAGTATTTT. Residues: CAQLPGGPGTDTQYF.